These T cell receptor beta chains were read from a single sample in a study of identical twins. TCRdb re-called the 5' RACE reads through MiXCR, storing one row per CDR3 protein. The sample includes 450,000 or so distinct CDR3 sequences, roughly 26% of them seen just once. Separately, the same data were catalogued under a study of T cells expressing NK-cell markers.

Sequenced: CD4+ T cells sorted from blood. Source of these receptors: a young woman in good health. Both conserved end residues are part of each CDR3. Clone size is not always given. Where it is, it says once, few, many or a class for expanded clones.

V: TRBV29-1
size: few
J: TRBJ2-5
CDR3: CSVSTGEYQETQYF

V: TRBV5-4
size: few
J: TRBJ2-3
CDR3: CAINRDFTDTQYF

V: TRBV6-9
size: once
J: TRBJ1-6
CDR3: CASSYSNRENSPLHF

V: TRBV3-1
size: .
J: TRBJ2-2
CDR3: CASSQGNGELFF

V: TRBV7-2
size: .
J: TRBJ1-1
CDR3: CASSTADRVNTEAFF

V: TRBV5-6
size: .
J: TRBJ2-7
CDR3: CASSYRTGPYYEQYF

V: TRBV4-2
size: .
J: TRBJ2-6
CDR3: CASSPNLVSGANVLTF

V: TRBV6-2/TRBV6-3
size: many
J: TRBJ1-2
CDR3: CASSAPIGTGNYGYTF

V: TRBV7-8
size: few
J: TRBJ2-4
CDR3: CASSFSGENIQYF

V: TRBV7-6
size: .
J: TRBJ2-3
CDR3: CASSFARDSAQYF

V: TRBV7-6
size: .
J: TRBJ1-1
CDR3: CASSLAFRGQGEAFF

V: TRBV6-2/TRBV6-3
size: .
J: TRBJ2-2
CDR3: CASSWISSVTGELFF

V: TRBV6-1
size: .
J: TRBJ1-2
CDR3: CASSKTGALYGYTF

V: TRBV5-1
size: few
J: TRBJ2-3
CDR3: CASRISGTSTDTQYF

V: TRBV12-3/TRBV12-4
size: .
J: TRBJ1-1
CDR3: CASSFDNANTEAFF

V: TRBV24-1
size: many
J: TRBJ2-2
CDR3: CATSDTSSGYGELFF

V: TRBV4-2
size: .
J: TRBJ2-1
CDR3: CASSQPDGATLNEQFF

V: TRBV19
size: few
J: TRBJ2-5
CDR3: CASNSGEETQYF

V: TRBV29-1
size: .
J: TRBJ1-3
CDR3: CSVSRGSGNTIYF

V: TRBV12-3/TRBV12-4
size: few
J: TRBJ1-4
CDR3: CASSLSEKLFF

V: TRBV12-3/TRBV12-4
size: few
J: TRBJ1-1
CDR3: CASSFRRGAEAFF

V: TRBV12-3/TRBV12-4
size: .
J: TRBJ2-1
CDR3: CASSIDREDEQFF

V: TRBV12-3/TRBV12-4
size: .
J: TRBJ2-5
CDR3: CASSSTGTSGGETQYF

V: TRBV20-1
size: .
J: TRBJ2-1
CDR3: CSVDSLATVGQFF

V: TRBV20-1
size: .
J: TRBJ2-3
CDR3: CSARSGFGQYF

V: TRBV7-9
size: .
J: TRBJ1-2
CDR3: CASSRYRTGGNYGYTF

V: TRBV11-2
size: .
J: TRBJ2-7
CDR3: CASSFGQEGEQYF

V: TRBV6-1
size: .
J: TRBJ2-1
CDR3: CATLGTQNNEQFF

V: TRBV6-1
size: once
J: TRBJ2-1
CDR3: CASSEVGAREQFF

V: TRBV5-6
size: few
J: TRBJ2-1
CDR3: CASQSYVEQFF

V: TRBV12-3/TRBV12-4
size: few
J: TRBJ2-3
CDR3: CASSFRGQPGSSNTQYF

V: TRBV3-1
size: many
J: TRBJ1-6
CDR3: CASSQAGTANSPLHF

V: TRBV20-1
size: .
J: TRBJ2-7
CDR3: CSARLLRGLTYEQYF

V: TRBV5-1
size: few
J: TRBJ2-7
CDR3: CASSLGPRTGTYEQYF

V: TRBV20-1
size: .
J: TRBJ2-1
CDR3: CSAMPGGRNNEQFF

V: TRBV12-3/TRBV12-4
size: few
J: TRBJ1-2
CDR3: CASSLVADMYGYTF

V: TRBV5-1
size: many
J: TRBJ1-1
CDR3: CASSFGQGSVLGAEAFF

V: TRBV5-1
size: few
J: TRBJ2-5
CDR3: CASSLQGTEEETQYF

V: TRBV4-1
size: .
J: TRBJ2-2
CDR3: CASSQVLAGGRAGELFF

V: TRBV20-1
size: once
J: TRBJ2-5
CDR3: CSARDSTEQETQYF

V: TRBV2
size: few
J: TRBJ2-1
CDR3: CASSVPGLAGGSRNEQFF

V: TRBV29-1
size: .
J: TRBJ2-3
CDR3: CSVESRWGTDTQYF

V: TRBV20-1
size: .
J: TRBJ1-2
CDR3: CSARGFSYGYTF

V: TRBV24-1
size: few
J: TRBJ2-1
CDR3: CATSDSLTSGSSLRNEQFF

V: TRBV9
size: .
J: TRBJ2-7
CDR3: CASSPDFVPYEQYF

V: TRBV20-1
size: few
J: TRBJ2-2
CDR3: CSARKIGTDTGELFF

V: TRBV7-2
size: many
J: TRBJ2-3
CDR3: CASSLIKGSTDTQYF

V: TRBV20-1
size: .
J: TRBJ2-7
CDR3: CSAGRKYEQYF

V: TRBV10-3
size: .
J: TRBJ1-6
CDR3: CAISDLSGDSPLHF

V: TRBV12-3/TRBV12-4
size: few
J: TRBJ2-1
CDR3: CASSFLPGGNNEQFF

V: TRBV20-1
size: .
J: TRBJ2-3
CDR3: CSALGLAGENTRWGTQYF

V: TRBV6-2/TRBV6-3
size: few
J: TRBJ2-5
CDR3: CASSYSRNSGSREETQYF